The rows below give T cell receptor beta chains drawn from one sample of a study of T cell responses to AZD1222 COVID-19 vaccine. Assay used: immunoSEQ multiplex PCR; TCRdb lists only in-frame clones, some missing. The data contain some 180,000 clones, over 80% of them singletons. The material sequenced was peripheral blood, taken on day 0 of AZD1222 vaccination. Every receptor here comes from an adult in good health. The CDR3 runs from the conserved cysteine through the conserved F or W. Fields, in order: clone size, J gene, D gene, V gene, CDR3 length, CDR3 DNA, CDR3 protein. The D gene is left open where the match is weak. Only part of the rows carry a size: once, few, many, or a class if the clone is expanded.

clone size: .
J gene: TRBJ1-5
D gene: TRBD1
V gene: TRBV28
CDR3 length: 15
CDR3 DNA: TGTGCCAGCAGTTTACCTCAGGGGGACAATCAGCCCCAGCATTTT
CDR3 protein: CASSLPQGDNQPQHF

clone size: .
J gene: TRBJ2-5
D gene: TRBD2
V gene: TRBV10-3
CDR3 length: 18
CDR3 DNA: TGTGCCATCAGCCTTGGACTAGCGGGGGGGCGTGCGCAAGAGACCCAGTACTTC
CDR3 protein: CAISLGLAGGRAQETQYF

clone size: .
J gene: TRBJ1-5
D gene: .
V gene: TRBV7-9
CDR3 length: 15
CDR3 DNA: TGTGCCAGCAGCTTAGGAAGTGGAGGGATGCAGCCCCAGCATTTT
CDR3 protein: CASSLGSGGMQPQHF

clone size: .
J gene: TRBJ2-7
D gene: .
V gene: TRBV6-5
CDR3 length: 15
CDR3 DNA: TGTGCCAGCAGTTATAGCCTCCCTGGGGGCTACGAGCAGTACTTC
CDR3 protein: CASSYSLPGGYEQYF

clone size: .
J gene: TRBJ2-1
D gene: TRBD1
V gene: TRBV5-8
CDR3 length: 15
CDR3 DNA: TGTGCCAGCAGCTTGGAAGGACAGGGGTGGTTTGAGCAGTTCTTC
CDR3 protein: CASSLEGQGWFEQFF

clone size: .
J gene: TRBJ2-3
D gene: .
V gene: TRBV6-6
CDR3 length: 17
CDR3 DNA: TGTGCCAGCAGTCGACGACCCAGTGGGACTGGCACAGATACGCAGTATTTT
CDR3 protein: CASSRRPSGTGTDTQYF

clone size: few
J gene: TRBJ2-3
D gene: TRBD1
V gene: TRBV28
CDR3 length: 16
CDR3 DNA: TGTGCCAGCAGTTCCTCCGGGACAGGGGGCAAAGATACGCAGTATTTT
CDR3 protein: CASSSSGTGGKDTQYF

clone size: .
J gene: TRBJ2-1
D gene: TRBD2
V gene: TRBV28
CDR3 length: 15
CDR3 DNA: TGTGCCAGCAGTTTGCGGGGGGCTCCTTCGAATGAGCAGTTCTTC
CDR3 protein: CASSLRGAPSNEQFF

clone size: .
J gene: TRBJ1-1
D gene: .
V gene: TRBV29-1
CDR3 length: 12
CDR3 DNA: TGCAGCCCCAGTCTCCGGGAAACTGAAGCTTTCTTT
CDR3 protein: CSPSLRETEAFF

clone size: .
J gene: TRBJ2-5
D gene: .
V gene: TRBV4-1
CDR3 length: 13
CDR3 DNA: TGCGCCAGCAGCCAAGGGAATCAAGAGACCCAGTACTTC
CDR3 protein: CASSQGNQETQYF

clone size: .
J gene: TRBJ1-5
D gene: .
V gene: TRBV7-2
CDR3 length: 13
CDR3 DNA: TGTGCCAGCAGCTTGCCAGGGAATCAGCCCCAGCATTTT
CDR3 protein: CASSLPGNQPQHF

clone size: .
J gene: TRBJ2-7
D gene: .
V gene: TRBV4-1
CDR3 length: 15
CDR3 DNA: TGCGCCAGCAGCCAAGAAACGAGAACTCCGTACGAGCAGTACTTC
CDR3 protein: CASSQETRTPYEQYF

clone size: .
J gene: TRBJ1-2
D gene: .
V gene: TRBV7-9
CDR3 length: 14
CDR3 DNA: TGTGCCAGCAGCTTAAGCGGAGGAAACTATGGCTACACCTTC
CDR3 protein: CASSLSGGNYGYTF

clone size: .
J gene: TRBJ1-1
D gene: .
V gene: TRBV9
CDR3 length: 15
CDR3 DNA: TGTGCCAGCAGCGCCCGTCTCACCCTGGGAACTGAAGCTTTCTTT
CDR3 protein: CASSARLTLGTEAFF

clone size: .
J gene: TRBJ2-1
D gene: TRBD2
V gene: TRBV7-9
CDR3 length: 15
CDR3 DNA: TGTGCCAGCAGCTTATCGGGGGGCTCCTACAATGAGCAGTTCTTC
CDR3 protein: CASSLSGGSYNEQFF

clone size: .
J gene: TRBJ1-5
D gene: TRBD1
V gene: TRBV19
CDR3 length: 16
CDR3 DNA: TGTGCCAGTAGTAACAGGGGAGTTAACCGCAATCAGCCCCAGCATTTT
CDR3 protein: CASSNRGVNRNQPQHF

clone size: .
J gene: TRBJ1-1
D gene: TRBD1
V gene: TRBV11-2
CDR3 length: 17
CDR3 DNA: TGTGCCAGCAGCTTAGTTGGGGGCGGAACAGGGGGAACTGAAGCTTTCTTT
CDR3 protein: CASSLVGGGTGGTEAFF

clone size: .
J gene: TRBJ2-7
D gene: .
V gene: TRBV5-6
CDR3 length: 11
CDR3 DNA: TGTGCCAGCAGCTTGGGCGCTGAGCAGTACTTC
CDR3 protein: CASSLGAEQYF

clone size: .
J gene: TRBJ1-1
D gene: TRBD1
V gene: TRBV7-9
CDR3 length: 15
CDR3 DNA: TGTGCCAGCAGACCCGGACAGGGTGGTTACACTGAAGCTTTCTTT
CDR3 protein: CASRPGQGGYTEAFF

clone size: .
J gene: TRBJ2-7
D gene: TRBD1
V gene: TRBV5-4
CDR3 length: 13
CDR3 DNA: TGTGCCAGCAGCTTGGCCGGGACAGGGTTGAGGTACTTC
CDR3 protein: CASSLAGTGLRYF

clone size: .
J gene: TRBJ1-1
D gene: .
V gene: TRBV5-1
CDR3 length: 12
CDR3 DNA: TGCGCCAGCAGCATACAGGGCGGTATAGCTTTCTTT
CDR3 protein: CASSIQGGIAFF

clone size: .
J gene: TRBJ2-5
D gene: TRBD2
V gene: TRBV2
CDR3 length: 15
CDR3 DNA: TGTGCCAGCAGTGGACTAGCGGGGGGGCTGCAGACCCAGTACTTC
CDR3 protein: CASSGLAGGLQTQYF

clone size: .
J gene: TRBJ1-2
D gene: .
V gene: TRBV19
CDR3 length: 15
CDR3 DNA: TGTGCCAGTAGTACCCTGGGAGGAGGAGGTTATGGCTACACCTTC
CDR3 protein: CASSTLGGGGYGYTF

clone size: .
J gene: TRBJ2-3
D gene: TRBD1
V gene: TRBV18
CDR3 length: 16
CDR3 DNA: TGTGCCAGCTCAGCATCCGGGACAGGGGGAACAGATACGCAGTATTTT
CDR3 protein: CASSASGTGGTDTQYF

clone size: medium-sized
J gene: TRBJ1-5
D gene: .
V gene: TRBV18
CDR3 length: 17
CDR3 DNA: TGTGCCAGCTCACCATATTCCGGGGCCCATAGCAATCAGCCCCAGCATTTT
CDR3 protein: CASSPYSGAHSNQPQHF

clone size: .
J gene: TRBJ2-1
D gene: .
V gene: TRBV3-1/TRBV3-2
CDR3 length: 17
CDR3 DNA: TGTGCCAGCAGCCAAGATCGGGCTACCCCATCCTACAATGAGCAGTTCTTC
CDR3 protein: CASSQDRATPSYNEQFF

clone size: .
J gene: TRBJ1-2
D gene: .
V gene: TRBV5-6
CDR3 length: 13
CDR3 DNA: TGTGCCAGCAGCCGGGGGGACGGAAGGGGCTACACCTTC
CDR3 protein: CASSRGDGRGYTF

clone size: few
J gene: TRBJ1-1
D gene: .
V gene: TRBV28
CDR3 length: 19
CDR3 DNA: TGTGCCAGCAGTTTATGCTGGACTGGGGGACGCCAGGGGTGTCCTGAAGCTTTCTTT
CDR3 protein: CASSLCWTGGRQGCPEAFF

clone size: .
J gene: TRBJ1-5
D gene: TRBD1
V gene: TRBV7-9
CDR3 length: 14
CDR3 DNA: TGTGCCAGCAGCCTCGGACAGGGGGGTCAGCCCCAGCATTTT
CDR3 protein: CASSLGQGGQPQHF

clone size: once
J gene: TRBJ1-2
D gene: .
V gene: TRBV7-9
CDR3 length: 14
CDR3 DNA: TGTGCCAGCAGCGCTAGGGACCCCAACTATGGCTACACCTTC
CDR3 protein: CASSARDPNYGYTF

clone size: .
J gene: TRBJ1-1
D gene: .
V gene: TRBV24-1
CDR3 length: 14
CDR3 DNA: TGTGCCACCCAAGCGGCGGGGGGGTCTACTGAAGCTTTCTTT
CDR3 protein: CATQAAGGSTEAFF

clone size: .
J gene: TRBJ1-5
D gene: .
V gene: TRBV28
CDR3 length: 13
CDR3 DNA: TGTGCCAGCAGTTCCTACCGCAATCAGCCCCAGCATTTT
CDR3 protein: CASSSYRNQPQHF

clone size: once
J gene: TRBJ1-5
D gene: TRBD1
V gene: TRBV4-1
CDR3 length: 15
CDR3 DNA: TGCGCCAGCAGCCAAACCGGGACAGTCTCTCAGCCCCAGCATTTT
CDR3 protein: CASSQTGTVSQPQHF

clone size: .
J gene: TRBJ2-7
D gene: .
V gene: TRBV10-3
CDR3 length: 11
CDR3 DNA: TGTGCCATCAGTGACCAATGGGAGCAGTACTTC
CDR3 protein: CAISDQWEQYF

clone size: once
J gene: TRBJ2-2
D gene: .
V gene: TRBV3-1/TRBV3-2
CDR3 length: 14
CDR3 DNA: TGTGCCAGCAGCCAAGGGGGGTTTAAGGGGGAGCTGTTTTTT
CDR3 protein: CASSQGGFKGELFF

clone size: .
J gene: TRBJ2-2
D gene: .
V gene: TRBV5-1
CDR3 length: 15
CDR3 DNA: TGCGCCAGCTGGGATCTAGGCGCGAACACCGGGGAGCTGTTTTTT
CDR3 protein: CASWDLGANTGELFF

clone size: .
J gene: TRBJ2-7
D gene: .
V gene: TRBV4-2
CDR3 length: 15
CDR3 DNA: TGTGCCAGCAGCCAGGGGGTGACAGTGTCCTACGAGCAGTACTTC
CDR3 protein: CASSQGVTVSYEQYF

clone size: .
J gene: TRBJ2-3
D gene: .
V gene: TRBV28
CDR3 length: 15
CDR3 DNA: TGTGCCAGCAGTCCACCGGGCAGGAGAACAGATACGCAGTATTTT
CDR3 protein: CASSPPGRRTDTQYF

clone size: once
J gene: TRBJ1-6
D gene: TRBD1
V gene: TRBV2
CDR3 length: 14
CDR3 DNA: TGTGCCAGCAGCCCGACAGGGTATAATTCACCCCTCCACTTT
CDR3 protein: CASSPTGYNSPLHF

clone size: .
J gene: TRBJ1-5
D gene: .
V gene: TRBV29-1
CDR3 length: 13
CDR3 DNA: TGCAGCGTCGCCGGGGGGGCGGATCAGCCCCAGCATTTT
CDR3 protein: CSVAGGADQPQHF

clone size: .
J gene: TRBJ2-7
D gene: TRBD1
V gene: TRBV4-1
CDR3 length: 14
CDR3 DNA: TGCGCCAGCAGCCGCGGACAGGGAGGATCCGAGCAGTACTTC
CDR3 protein: CASSRGQGGSEQYF

clone size: .
J gene: TRBJ1-2
D gene: .
V gene: TRBV6-5
CDR3 length: 13
CDR3 DNA: TGTGCCAGCAGCGGAGTGGGGGTCTATGGCTACACCTTC
CDR3 protein: CASSGVGVYGYTF

clone size: .
J gene: TRBJ1-5
D gene: .
V gene: TRBV7-9
CDR3 length: 14
CDR3 DNA: TGTGCCAGCAGCTTTGGGGATAGCAATCAGCCCCAGCATTTT
CDR3 protein: CASSFGDSNQPQHF

clone size: .
J gene: TRBJ2-7
D gene: .
V gene: TRBV19
CDR3 length: 15
CDR3 DNA: TGTGCCGGACCCTCGGGGGCTGAGGAGTTCTACGAGCAGTACTTC
CDR3 protein: CAGPSGAEEFYEQYF

clone size: .
J gene: TRBJ2-3
D gene: TRBD1
V gene: TRBV28
CDR3 length: 14
CDR3 DNA: TGTGCCAGCAGGCCGGGACAGGGCAGAGATACGCAGTATTTT
CDR3 protein: CASRPGQGRDTQYF

clone size: .
J gene: TRBJ2-6
D gene: TRBD1
V gene: TRBV2
CDR3 length: 18
CDR3 DNA: TGTGCCAGCACCAGACGGGACAGGGGGCGAGGCGGGGCCAACGTCCTGACTTTC
CDR3 protein: CASTRRDRGRGGANVLTF

clone size: .
J gene: TRBJ1-6
D gene: .
V gene: TRBV19
CDR3 length: 16
CDR3 DNA: TGTGCCAGTAGCCCGATCTCAGGCAGCCAACCCTCACCCCTCCACTTT
CDR3 protein: CASSPISGSQPSPLHF

clone size: .
J gene: TRBJ1-2
D gene: TRBD1
V gene: TRBV3-1/TRBV3-2
CDR3 length: 13
CDR3 DNA: TGTGCCAGCAGCCAGGGACAGGGCCTTGATTGCACCTTC
CDR3 protein: CASSQGQGLDCTF

clone size: .
J gene: TRBJ2-5
D gene: .
V gene: TRBV4-2
CDR3 length: 16
CDR3 DNA: TGTGCCAGCAGCCCGGAGGGACTTCCCACTCAAGAGACCCAGTACTTC
CDR3 protein: CASSPEGLPTQETQYF

clone size: .
J gene: TRBJ2-7
D gene: TRBD2
V gene: TRBV4-1
CDR3 length: 14
CDR3 DNA: TGCGCCAGCAGCCAACACGTAGCGGGGGGGCCGGTGTACTTC
CDR3 protein: CASSQHVAGGPVYF